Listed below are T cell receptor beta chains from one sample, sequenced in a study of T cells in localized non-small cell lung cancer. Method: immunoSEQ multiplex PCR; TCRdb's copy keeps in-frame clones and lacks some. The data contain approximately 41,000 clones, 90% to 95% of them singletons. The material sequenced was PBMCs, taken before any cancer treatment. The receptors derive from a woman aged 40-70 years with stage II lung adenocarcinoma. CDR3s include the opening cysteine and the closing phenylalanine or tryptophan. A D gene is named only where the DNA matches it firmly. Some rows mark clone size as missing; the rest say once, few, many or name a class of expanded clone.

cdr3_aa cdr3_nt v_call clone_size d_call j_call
CASSQATGVTNIQYF TGCGCCAGCAGCCAGGCGACAGGGGTAACAAACATTCAGTACTTC TRBV4-1 - TRBD1 TRBJ2-4
CASSSHPRTDEKLFF TGTGCCAGTAGCTCACACCCTCGGACAGATGAAAAACTGTTTTTT TRBV19 - - TRBJ1-4
CATSSHRGINEQYF TGTGCCACCAGCAGTCACAGGGGGATCAACGAGCAGTACTTC TRBV15 - TRBD1 TRBJ2-7
CASSLTGEVEQFF TGCGCCAGCAGTTTGACAGGGGAAGTCGAGCAGTTCTTC TRBV10-1 - TRBD1 TRBJ2-1
CASSVGRAEPFF TGTGCCAGCAGCGTAGGGCGGGCAGAGCCGTTCTTC TRBV9 - - TRBJ2-1
CASSEGRGNQPQHF TGTGCCAGCAGTGAAGGAAGAGGGAATCAGCCCCAGCATTTT TRBV2 few - TRBJ1-5
CASSRPGQGIYEQYF TGTGCCAGCAGTCGCCCGGGACAGGGAATCTACGAGCAGTACTTC TRBV27 - TRBD1 TRBJ2-7
CASSLGLAGGYEQYF TGTGCCAGCAGCTTGGGACTAGCGGGAGGGTACGAGCAGTACTTC TRBV5-4 - TRBD2 TRBJ2-7
CASSVDGVRDTQYF TGTGCCAGCAGCGTAGACGGGGTTAGAGATACGCAGTATTTT TRBV7-9 - - TRBJ2-3
CASSLPGPNTEAFF TGCGCCAGCAGCTTGCCGGGCCCGAACACTGAAGCTTTCTTT TRBV5-1 - - TRBJ1-1
CASSYSSDTQYF TGTGCCAGCAGTTACTCCTCAGATACGCAGTATTTT TRBV6-6 - - TRBJ2-3
CASSILGSGAESYTF TGTGCCAGTAGTATATTGGGCTCCGGGGCAGAGAGCTACACCTTC TRBV19 - - TRBJ1-2
CASSPIVGGADTQYF TGTGCCAGCTCACCCATAGTGGGAGGTGCAGATACGCAGTATTTT TRBV18 - - TRBJ2-3
CASSIPVFSGNTIYF TGTGCCAGCAGCATACCCGTATTCTCTGGAAACACCATATATTTT TRBV2 - - TRBJ1-3
CASSTWRSLFNYGYTF TGTGCCAGCAGCACCTGGAGGTCACTGTTTAACTATGGCTACACCTTC TRBV7-9 - - TRBJ1-2
CASSLMGGLSGNTIYF TGTGCCAGCAGCTTGATGGGGGGCCTTTCTGGAAACACCATATATTTT TRBV5-6 - - TRBJ1-3
CASSRDPDNEQFF TGTGCCAGCAGTCGGGACCCAGACAATGAGCAGTTCTTC TRBV6-5 - - TRBJ2-1
CASSMTGATEAFF TGTGCCAGTAGTATGACAGGGGCCACTGAAGCTTTCTTT TRBV19 once TRBD1 TRBJ1-1
CASALSDTQYF TGTGCCTCCGCCCTATCAGATACGCAGTATTTT TRBV25-1 few - TRBJ2-3
CASSLGSNTEAFF TGTGCCAGCAGCCTAGGGTCGAACACTGAAGCTTTCTTT TRBV7-9 few - TRBJ1-1
CASSFPEGHYGYTF TGTGCCAGCAGTTTCCCCGAAGGGCACTATGGCTACACCTTC TRBV28 - - TRBJ1-2
CASSLMGVKETQYF TGTGCCAGCAGCTTAATGGGGGTTAAAGAGACCCAGTACTTC TRBV7-2 - - TRBJ2-5
CASSLLGQNTGELFF TGCGCCAGCAGCCTCCTGGGACAGAACACCGGGGAGCTGTTTTTT TRBV5-1 once - TRBJ2-2
CASSLGVADVAFF TGTGCCAGCAGTTTGGGCGTGGCGGACGTGGCTTTCTTT TRBV27 - - TRBJ1-1
CASSLGGLSNQPQHF TGCGCCAGCAGCTTGGGGGGTCTGAGCAATCAGCCCCAGCATTTT TRBV5-1 - - TRBJ1-5
CASSLGTVYGYTF TGTGCCAGCAGTCTTGGGACGGTCTATGGCTACACCTTC TRBV6-6 - - TRBJ1-2
CASSFSGGAGEQFF TGTGCCAGCAGCTTTAGCGGGGGGGCCGGTGAGCAGTTCTTC TRBV7-3 few TRBD2 TRBJ2-1
CASSTPGTGGRRYGYTF TGTGCCAGCAGTACCCCGGGGACAGGGGGCAGGAGGTATGGCTACACCTTC TRBV28 - TRBD1 TRBJ1-2
CATPGRNYGYTF TGTGCCACCCCGGGGCGGAACTATGGCTACACCTTC TRBV2 - - TRBJ1-2
CAILTGGITEAFF TGTGCCATCCTAACAGGGGGCATCACTGAAGCTTTCTTT TRBV28 - TRBD1 TRBJ1-1
CASRTNTGELFF TGTGCCAGCAGGACGAACACCGGGGAGCTGTTTTTT TRBV7-8 - - TRBJ2-2
CASSSPPGKLSYNEQFF TGTGCCAGCAGCTCCCCCCCCGGCAAACTCTCCTACAATGAGCAGTTCTTC TRBV7-9 - - TRBJ2-1
CASSSDSHNEKLFF TGTGCCAGCAGCTCGGACAGCCACAATGAAAAACTGTTTTTT TRBV7-9 - - TRBJ1-4
CASSESREQYF TGTGCCAGCAGTGAATCACGCGAGCAGTACTTC TRBV6-1 few - TRBJ2-7
CSVASGGSYNEQFF TGCAGCGTTGCCAGCGGGGGCTCCTACAATGAGCAGTTCTTC TRBV29-1 - TRBD2 TRBJ2-1
CASSDVGAGGYTF TGTGCCAGCAGTGACGTTGGGGCTGGTGGCTACACCTTC TRBV6-4 - - TRBJ1-2
CASRGAGGIRNQPQHF TGTGCCAGTAGAGGGGCAGGGGGCATTAGAAATCAGCCCCAGCATTTT TRBV19 - TRBD1 TRBJ1-5
CASSLERGTEAFF TGTGCCAGCAGCTTGGAAAGGGGAACTGAAGCTTTCTTT TRBV5-5 - - TRBJ1-1
CASRGGYGYTF TGTGCCAGCAGGGGCGGGTATGGCTACACCTTC TRBV6-5 - - TRBJ1-2
CASSSGTSQYNEQFF TGTGCCAGCAGTTCGGGGACTAGCCAGTACAATGAGCAGTTCTTC TRBV27 - TRBD2 TRBJ2-1
CAISEDQGGTEAFF TGTGCCATCAGTGAAGATCAAGGGGGGACTGAAGCTTTCTTT TRBV10-3 - - TRBJ1-1
CASSLGSAGFTDTQYF TGTGCCAGCAGCTTGGGTTCAGCGGGGTTCACAGATACGCAGTATTTT TRBV5-8 - TRBD2 TRBJ2-3